This T cell receptor beta chain was sequenced for a study of blood T cells in healthy people across ages. The CDR3 runs to 13 residues. Trimming at V came to 7 bases and at J to 6 bases, leaving 7 bases not matched to a gene. CDR1 is DFQATT, CDR2 SNEGSKA, per germline (reference sequence). The authors ran a second PCR of about 7 to 11 cycles using a sample-barcoded 5' primer and a J-beta primer mix. TCRdb redid the calling of the 5' RACE reads with MiXCR, one entry per CDR3 protein. The repertoire holds 1 million or so distinct CDR3 sequences, with under 30% as singletons. The same sample was also studied in work on T cells of mothers and their children. That study reports: A second PCR was performed with the M1S primer. This primer added sample barcodes and 2-4 random nucleotides.

The sequence was collected from a girl aged 2 to 9 in good health. The sequencing sample was made of blood. V is TRBV20-1 and J is TRBJ1-2, with TRBD1 matching over 11 bases. CDR3 coding DNA: TGCAGTGTTGTACCGGGACAGGGGGATGGCTACACCTTC. As protein: CSVVPGQGDGYTF.